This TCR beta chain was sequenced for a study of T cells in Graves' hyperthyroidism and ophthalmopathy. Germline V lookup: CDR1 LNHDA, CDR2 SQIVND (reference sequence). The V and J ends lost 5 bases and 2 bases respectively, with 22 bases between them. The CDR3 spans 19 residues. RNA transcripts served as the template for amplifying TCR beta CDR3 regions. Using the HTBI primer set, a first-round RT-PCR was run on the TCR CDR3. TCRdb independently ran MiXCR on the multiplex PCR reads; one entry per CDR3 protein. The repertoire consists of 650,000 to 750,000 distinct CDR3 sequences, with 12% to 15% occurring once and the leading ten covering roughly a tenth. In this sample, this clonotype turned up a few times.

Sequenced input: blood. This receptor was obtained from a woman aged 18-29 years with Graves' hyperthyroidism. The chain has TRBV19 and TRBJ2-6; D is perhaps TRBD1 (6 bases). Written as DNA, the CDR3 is TGTGCCAGTAGTCCTACATTAATGACAGGCGGCCCTGGGGCCAACGTCCTGACTTTC. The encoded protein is CASSPTLMTGGPGANVLTF.